This T cell receptor (beta chain) was sequenced for a study of neurological immune-mediated disorders. With 0 bases clipped from V and 12 bases from J, the junction kept 10 bases outside the gene matches. This CDR3 comprises 15 residues. Germline CDR1 reads SGHRS; CDR2 reads YFSETQ. Synthesis of cDNA was carried out by template-switch 5'RACE. The reaction used 10-nucleotide random UMIs. TCRdb re-called the 5' RACE reads with MiXCR, one entry per CDR3 protein. The profile shows tens of thousands of distinct CDR3 sequences, around 3.5% of them singletons. This chain uses TRBV5-1 with TRBJ1-3, with 9 bases identical to TRBD1. The sequence came from a woman in her forties or fifties with multiple sclerosis. The specimen sequenced was PBMCs. The CDR3 DNA follows: TGCGCCAGCAGCTTGGACAGGGGGCCTGGAAAAAACATATATTTT. Translation gives CASSLDRGPGKNIYF.